A single TCR beta chain is shown here with its context. The sample comes from a study of CD8 T cells in Susac syndrome. Trimming left V 2 bases short and J 2 bases short, with 6 bases between. Per germline, CDR1 MNHNY and CDR2 SVGAGI (reference sequence). The CDR3 runs 13 residues. An input of 0.5 to 1 ug of RNA was subjected to reverse transcription using random hexamers. Amplification of the TCR beta CDR3 was carried out by immunoSEQ multiplex PCR, which spanned a total of 54 Vbeta and 13 Jbeta segments. TCRdb recomputed calls from the immunoSEQ multiplex PCR reads with MiXCR, one row per CDR3 protein. The sample contains about 150,000 distinct CDR3 sequences, over 85% of which appear only once. CD8+ and CD4+ T cells taken from blood had their TCR beta sequenced. Relapsing-remitting disease, either stable or active, was present in the treatment-naive patients who were the multiple sclerosis controls.

The chain recombines TRBV6-6 with TRBJ2-5; no reliable D call. The TCR originated in a human donor with multiple sclerosis. The source material was CD8+ T cells from PBMCs. CDR3 sequence (DNA): TGTGCCAGCAGTTACAATCCTCAAGAGACCCAGTACTTC. This codes for CASSYNPQETQYF.